This is a list of T cell receptor beta chains from one sample in a study of identical twins. TCRdb redid the calling of the 5' RACE reads with MiXCR, one entry per CDR3 protein. The sample shows 250,000 to 300,000 distinct CDR3 sequences, 6.5% to 9.5% of them seen only once. These same data were also listed under a study on yellow fever vaccine responses in identical twins.

The source material was CD8+ T cells sorted from blood. The origin of the receptors is a woman younger than 35 in good health. CDR3s include the opening cysteine and the closing phenylalanine or tryptophan. The D gene is left open where the match is weak. Clone sizes are given selectively: once, few, many, or a class where the clone is expanded.

j_call clone_size d_call v_call cdr3_aa cdr3_nt
TRBJ2-3 many - TRBV29-1 CSVAKGGPEDTQYF TGCAGCGTCGCTAAGGGGGGGCCTGAAGATACGCAGTATTTT
TRBJ1-2 few - TRBV9 CASSARQVF TGTGCCAGCAGCGCTCGACAGGTTTTC
TRBJ2-1 many TRBD2 TRBV4-1 CASSQPASGKFDEQFF TGCGCCAGCAGCCAGCCGGCTAGCGGGAAATTCGATGAGCAGTTCTTC
TRBJ2-2 few - TRBV4-3 CASSQDGGTGELFF TGCGCCAGCAGCCAAGACGGGGGAACCGGGGAGCTGTTTTTT
TRBJ1-1 many - TRBV7-9 CASTTLTGAMNTEAFF TGTGCCAGCACCACCCTCACGGGGGCCATGAACACTGAAGCTTTCTTT
TRBJ2-7 few - TRBV20-1 CSAGWRGPYEQYF TGCAGTGCGGGATGGCGGGGACCTTACGAGCAGTACTTC
TRBJ2-7 many - TRBV5-1 CASSSTYEQYF TGTGCCAGCAGTTCAACCTACGAGCAGTACTTC
TRBJ2-4 many - TRBV12-3/TRBV12-4 CASSLVQGPNIQYF TGTGCCAGCAGTTTAGTTCAGGGTCCCAACATTCAGTACTTC
TRBJ1-1 many TRBD1 TRBV10-1 CASTGTVKGHTEAFF TGCGCCAGCACCGGGACAGTGAAGGGGCACACTGAAGCTTTCTTT
TRBJ2-2 many - TRBV24-1 CATGSVGELFF TGTGCCACCGGATCGGTAGGGGAGCTGTTTTTT
TRBJ2-1 - TRBD2 TRBV27 CASSPPPSGSYNEQFF TGTGCCAGCAGTCCCCCCCCTAGCGGCTCCTACAATGAGCAGTTCTTC
TRBJ2-5 few - TRBV20-1 CSARDPHGGELETQYF TGCAGTGCTAGAGATCCCCATGGCGGGGAGTTGGAGACCCAGTACTTC
TRBJ2-1 - TRBD2 TRBV11-1 CASSPHWGGRLAGDYNEQFF TGTGCCAGCAGCCCACACTGGGGGGGGAGGCTAGCGGGAGACTACAATGAGCAGTTCTTC
TRBJ2-1 - TRBD2 TRBV29-1 CSVESPGGSSYNEQFF TGCAGCGTTGAATCCCCGGGAGGGAGCTCCTACAATGAGCAGTTCTTC
TRBJ2-1 - - TRBV7-2 CASSLPDRRYNEQFF TGTGCCAGCAGCTTACCGGACCGAAGATACAATGAGCAGTTCTTC
TRBJ2-3 - - TRBV10-3 CAISESNRVVTTDTQYF TGTGCCATCAGTGAGTCAAACAGGGTGGTCACCACAGATACGCAGTATTTT
TRBJ1-2 - - TRBV7-9 CASSLRGGGWDGYTF TGTGCCAGCAGCTTAAGAGGCGGGGGTTGGGATGGCTACACCTTC
TRBJ2-7 few - TRBV29-1 CSVETEIYEQYF TGCAGCGTCGAAACAGAGATCTACGAGCAGTACTTC
TRBJ2-3 many - TRBV29-1 CSVEGGLALGTDTQYF TGCAGCGTTGAAGGGGGACTCGCCCTGGGCACAGATACGCAGTATTTT
TRBJ2-1 many TRBD1 TRBV7-8 CASSSERDREGNEQFF TGTGCCAGCAGTTCGGAACGGGACAGGGAGGGCAATGAGCAGTTCTTC
TRBJ1-1 few TRBD1 TRBV2 CASQGVMNTEAFF TGTGCCAGCCAGGGGGTGATGAACACTGAAGCTTTCTTT
TRBJ2-1 few - TRBV28 CASSEGLNEQFF TGTGCCAGCAGTGAGGGACTCAATGAGCAGTTCTTC
TRBJ2-7 many - TRBV6-2/TRBV6-3 CASSYISNYEQYF TGTGCCAGCAGTTACATTAGTAACTACGAGCAGTACTTC
TRBJ2-3 few - TRBV9 CASSVGETVTDTQYF TGTGCCAGCAGCGTAGGAGAGACAGTAACAGATACGCAGTATTTT
TRBJ1-1 few - TRBV12-3/TRBV12-4 CASSSLESPMNTEAFF TGTGCCAGCAGTAGCCTAGAAAGTCCCATGAACACTGAAGCTTTCTTT
TRBJ2-3 many - TRBV7-8 CASSYPRDQSTDTQYF TGTGCCAGCAGCTATCCCCGGGACCAATCCACAGATACGCAGTATTTT
TRBJ2-1 many - TRBV4-2 CASSQVTADPSGNEQFF TGTGCCAGCAGCCAAGTTACGGCGGACCCTTCGGGAAATGAGCAGTTCTTC
TRBJ2-1 few TRBD2 TRBV11-3 CASSLDGGGSYNEQFF TGTGCCAGCAGCCTAGACGGGGGGGGCTCCTACAATGAGCAGTTCTTC
TRBJ2-7 many - TRBV29-1 CSADTGDYEQYF TGCAGCGCAGATACCGGGGACTACGAGCAGTACTTC
TRBJ2-3 - - TRBV28 CASSLNVGAATDTQYF TGTGCCAGCAGTTTGAACGTAGGGGCCGCCACAGATACGCAGTATTTT
TRBJ2-1 many TRBD2 TRBV6-4 CASSDSSSGGNEQFF TGTGCCAGCAGTGACTCGTCTAGCGGGGGTAATGAGCAGTTCTTC
TRBJ2-7 - TRBD1 TRBV20-1 CSARGQVRPYEQYF TGCAGTGCTAGGGGACAGGTCAGACCCTACGAGCAGTACTTC
TRBJ2-1 - - TRBV21-1 CASSKVLHRNEQFF TGTGCCAGCAGCAAAGTGTTACACCGCAATGAGCAGTTCTTC
TRBJ2-1 - TRBD1 TRBV7-9 CASSQQDRGMDEQFF TGTGCCAGCAGCCAACAGGACAGGGGAATGGATGAGCAGTTCTTC
TRBJ2-7 few TRBD1 TRBV6-2/TRBV6-3 CASSSLDRVYNEQYF TGTGCCAGCAGTTCCCTGGACAGGGTTTATAACGAGCAGTACTTC
TRBJ2-3 many TRBD1 TRBV5-1 CASSKRQGIGTDTQYF TGCGCCAGCAGCAAACGACAGGGAATTGGCACAGATACGCAGTATTTT
TRBJ2-7 - - TRBV5-1 CASSATRTAYEQYF TGCGCCAGCAGCGCGACTAGAACGGCCTACGAGCAGTACTTC
TRBJ2-3 many - TRBV29-1 CSVTQTAGTQYF TGCAGCGTTACCCAGACGGCGGGAACGCAGTATTTT
TRBJ2-1 many - TRBV2 CASSESGSSYNEQFF TGTGCCAGCAGTGAAAGTGGGAGCTCCTACAATGAGCAGTTCTTC
TRBJ2-4 many - TRBV27 CASSVDFVAKNIQYF TGTGCCAGCAGTGTCGACTTCGTAGCCAAAAACATTCAGTACTTC
TRBJ2-7 - TRBD2 TRBV18 CASRTSETYEQYF TGTGCCAGCCGCACTAGCGAGACCTACGAGCAGTACTTC